Listed below are T cell receptor beta chains from one sample, sequenced in a study of CD8+ T cells in alopecia areata. TCRdb's table, derived via immunoSEQ multiplex PCR, lists solely in-frame clones and lacks some. Here the sample spans 150,000 to 250,000 clones, 55% to 70% being singletons. Sequences were derived from CD4+ T cells sorted from blood, sampled at week 4, from a patient treated with tofacitinib. The receptors here all came from a human donor with alopecia areata. The conserved cysteine and the conserved F or W are not part of the CDR3 here. D genes are given only for firm matches. Rows may omit the clone size; those that give it use once, few, many or a size class.

D	V	J	size	length	CDR3
TRBD1	TRBV30	TRBJ1-5	.	13	AWTRDSKDGQPQH
TRBD1	TRBV2	TRBJ1-1	.	16	ASRRTGTGGTKNTEAF
.	TRBV7-9	TRBJ2-1	.	12	ASSPRDSYNEQF
.	TRBV6-5	TRBJ1-5	.	11	ASRLLQDQPQH
TRBD1	TRBV29-1	TRBJ1-6	.	12	SAQTGGNNSPLH
TRBD1	TRBV29-1	TRBJ2-5	few	12	SVDVTGGGETQY
.	TRBV2	TRBJ1-5	.	17	ASNTNRDKGHGGNQPQH
.	TRBV4-1	TRBJ1-2	.	14	ASGTEGRRTRYGYT
.	TRBV4-2	TRBJ2-2	few	13	ASSQGTENTGELF
.	TRBV5-1	TRBJ2-3	.	12	ASSPDYNTDTQY
.	TRBV29-1	TRBJ2-2	.	15	SVIITIWEIGLGELF
.	TRBV30	TRBJ2-5	.	10	AWTSGQETQY
.	TRBV6-6	TRBJ2-5	.	10	ASSEGVETQY
.	TRBV6-6	TRBJ1-3	.	11	ASILGDGNTIY
TRBD2	TRBV11-3	TRBJ2-3	.	14	ASSPGGTLGGDTQY
.	TRBV5-6	TRBJ1-6	.	14	ASSLRRRERTSPLH
.	TRBV4-1	TRBJ1-5	few	13	ASSLRAGPNQPQH
.	TRBV6-1	TRBJ2-7	.	11	ASRATISYEQY
.	TRBV29-1	TRBJ1-4	few	10	SVALTSEKLF
.	TRBV29-1	TRBJ1-2	.	13	SVEDRGRGGYGYT
.	TRBV7-8	TRBJ2-7	few	10	ASSRVRYEQY
TRBD1	TRBV18	TRBJ1-6	.	14	ASSPTMTGANSPLH
TRBD1	TRBV7-9	TRBJ2-1	few	14	ASSSPRGGADNEQF
.	TRBV5-6	TRBJ2-7	.	15	ASSFYLSWTQTYEQY
.	TRBV29-1	TRBJ2-7	.	11	SVEDQQKYEQY
.	TRBV6-6	TRBJ2-7	few	13	ASSYSGDTSLQQY
TRBD2	TRBV30	TRBJ2-2	.	12	AWIRLGGTGELF
.	TRBV5-1	TRBJ2-5	.	10	ASRTKKETQY